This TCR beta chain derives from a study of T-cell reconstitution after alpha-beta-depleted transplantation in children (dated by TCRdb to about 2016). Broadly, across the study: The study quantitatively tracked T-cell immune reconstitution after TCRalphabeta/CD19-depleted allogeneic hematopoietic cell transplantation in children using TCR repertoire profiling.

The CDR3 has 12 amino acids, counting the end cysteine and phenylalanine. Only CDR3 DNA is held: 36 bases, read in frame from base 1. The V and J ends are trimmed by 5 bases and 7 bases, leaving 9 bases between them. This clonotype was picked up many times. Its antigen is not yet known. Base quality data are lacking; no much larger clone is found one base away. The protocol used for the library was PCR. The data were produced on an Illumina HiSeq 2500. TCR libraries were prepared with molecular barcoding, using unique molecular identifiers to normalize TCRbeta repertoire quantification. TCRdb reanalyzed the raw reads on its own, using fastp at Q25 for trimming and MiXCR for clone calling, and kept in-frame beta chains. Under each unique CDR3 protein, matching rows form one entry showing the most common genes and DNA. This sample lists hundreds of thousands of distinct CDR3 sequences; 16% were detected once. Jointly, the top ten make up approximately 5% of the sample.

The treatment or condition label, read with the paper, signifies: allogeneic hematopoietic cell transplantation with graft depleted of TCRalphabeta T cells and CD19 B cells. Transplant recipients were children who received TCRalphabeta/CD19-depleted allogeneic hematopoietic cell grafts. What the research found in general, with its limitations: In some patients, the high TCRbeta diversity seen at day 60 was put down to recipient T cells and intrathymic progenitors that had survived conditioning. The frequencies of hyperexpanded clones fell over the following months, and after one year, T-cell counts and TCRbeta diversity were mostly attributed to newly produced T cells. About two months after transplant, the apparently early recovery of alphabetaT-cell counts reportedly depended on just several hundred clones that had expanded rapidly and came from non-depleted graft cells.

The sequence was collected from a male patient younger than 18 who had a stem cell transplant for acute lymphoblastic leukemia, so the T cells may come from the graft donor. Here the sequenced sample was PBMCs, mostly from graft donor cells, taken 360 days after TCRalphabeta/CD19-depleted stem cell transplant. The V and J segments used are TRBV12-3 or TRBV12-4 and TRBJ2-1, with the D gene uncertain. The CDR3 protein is CASSPQGNEQFF. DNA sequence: TGTGCCAGCAGTCCCCAAGGAAATGAGCAGTTCTTC.